This note documents a single TCR beta chain sequence. Measured with immunoSEQ multiplex PCR; TCRdb has only the in-frame clones, and not every one. The data hold tens of thousands of clones, with 80% to 95% observed a single time. This entry is derived from a study of technical replicates of blood from several donors. Germline V gene sequence: CDR1 MNHEY, CDR2 SVGAGI. Trimming took 2 bases from V and 1 from J, leaving 11 bases between them. This CDR3 region has 16 residues. The TCR sequence derives from a human donor in good health. The rearrangement uses TRBV6-5 and TRBJ2-2; possibly TRBD2 for D (5 bases). Sequences were obtained from T cells isolated from PBMCs. The CDR3 here is CASSYPKGGNTGELFF. The CDR3 nucleotides read TGTGCCAGCAGTTACCCGAAAGGAGGGAACACCGGGGAGCTGTTTTTT.